The 10 T cell receptor beta chains given below trace back to one sample, sequenced in a study of T cell repertoires in cytomegalovirus infection (dated by TCRdb to between 2017 and 2020). The instrument given in TCRdb is Illumina HiSeq 1500. TCRdb reworked the public reads: Q25 trimming with fastp, MiXCR clone assembly, productive beta chains retained. Every distinct CDR3 protein forms one entry, paired with its most common genes and DNA. In this sample the table shows roughly 500,000 distinct CDR3 sequences, approximately 46% of which occur a single time. Around 45% of the sample belongs to the ten largest clones. Their target antigens are unknown. Read against the paper, the sample's treatment or condition label means: in vitro stimulation with specific CMV peptide epitopes to enrich CMV-specific T cells. Specimen: cultured PBMCs, collected from culture after CMV antigen stimulation. The receptors stem from a human donor in good health (CMV status not recorded). Some clones in this sample may be carry-over from other donors' samples.

The V and J genes are TRBV12-3 or TRBV12-4 and TRBJ1-6, with D uncertain. This CDR3 has 18 residues. V lost 2 bases and J 0 bases, leaving 14 bases between the germline ends. The CDR3 DNA reads TGTGCCAGCAGTTTACGGCGGCAGGTTAGCTCCTATAATTCACCCCTCCACTTT. Its protein product is CASSLRRQVSSYNSPLHF.

This chain connects TRBV11-2 to TRBJ2-1; D might be TRBD1 or TRBD2, each matching 6 bases. Per the germline V gene, CDR1 is SGHAT and CDR2 is FQNNGV. V gave up 4 bases and J gave up 9 bases, with 16 bases separating them. The CDR3 spans 14 residues. The CDR3 spells CASSWGAVAREQFF. DNA of the CDR3: TGTGCCAGCAGCTGGGGGGCTGTTGCTCGTGAGCAGTTCTTC.

This clonotype was counted only a few times. This chain uses TRBV20-1 with TRBJ2-7; D call uncertain. CDR1 and CDR2 (germline): DFQATT, SNEGSKA (reference sequence). The V and J ends lost 2 bases and 5 bases respectively, with 19 bases between them. The CDR3 is made up of 15 amino acids. The CDR3: CSARPLDRGIHEQYF. CDR3 nucleotides: TGCAGTGCTAGACCCCTGGATCGTGGTATCCACGAGCAGTACTTC.

The chain carries TRBV18 and TRBJ2-7, with no clear D. Trimming left V 3 bases short and J 2 bases short, with 14 bases between. This CDR3 has 15 residues. Germline CDR1 KGHSH, CDR2 LQKENI. The CDR3 DNA follows: TGTGCCAGCTCACCTCTCCACGGGTCCCCCTACGAGCAGTACTTC. Translated: CASSPLHGSPYEQYF.

The chain carries TRBV5-4 and TRBJ2-3; no firm D call. The V and J ends lost 1 base and 4 bases respectively, with 7 bases between them. The CDR3 has 13 amino acids. Germline V gene sequence: CDR1 SGHNT, CDR2 YYREEE (reference sequence). This chain's CDR3 is CASSLPRSDTQYF. DNA of the CDR3: TGTGCCAGCAGCTTGCCCCGATCAGATACGCAGTATTTT.

The chain has TRBV7-8 and TRBJ2-7; no reliable D call. The V end was cut by 1 base, the J end by 0 bases, with 10 bases between. CDR3 length equals 15 residues. Germline V gives CDR1 SGHVS, CDR2 FQNEAQ. The CDR3 spells CASSLGGDSSYEQYF. In DNA, the CDR3 is TGTGCCAGCAGCTTAGGTGGGGATAGCTCCTACGAGCAGTACTTC.

The rearrangement joins TRBV6-5 to TRBJ2-2, with D unclear. The CDR3 runs 13 residues. V was pared by 7 bases and J by 4 bases, with 10 bases between. Germline V gene lookup returns CDR1 MNHEY and CDR2 SVGAGI. The CDR3 nucleotides are TGTGCCAGCATCCACATTGGCACCGGGGAGCTGTTTTTT. Its translation is CASIHIGTGELFF.

The rearrangement uses TRBV6-1 and TRBJ1-2; weak D call: TRBD1 (5 bases). Germline V gene data show CDR1 as MNHNS and CDR2 as SASEGT. Trimming removed 8 bases at V and 2 bases at J, with 15 bases between. The CDR3 covers 14 residues. CDR3 residues: CASSLTRGNYGYTF. The CDR3 DNA is TGTGCCAGCTCCCTAACTCGGGGGAACTATGGCTACACCTTC.

A few counts support this clonotype. V gene TRBV7-2 combines with J gene TRBJ2-2; D not certain. Germline assignment: CDR1 SGHTA and CDR2 FQGNSA. This CDR3 spans 15 amino acids. V lost 3 bases and J 3 bases, leaving 11 bases between the germline ends. CDR3 sequence (DNA): TGTGCCAGCAGCTTCTCCCTCCATGACACCGGGGAGCTGTTTTTT. Its translation: CASSFSLHDTGELFF.

This clonotype appeared a few times. The chain uses TRBV7-2 and TRBJ1-3; a weak D match, TRBD1 (5 bases). The CDR3 has 18 residues. Germline loops: CDR1 SGHTA, CDR2 FQGNSA. V dropped 1 base and J dropped 1 base, with 17 bases sitting between them. The CDR3 coding sequence is TGTGCCAGCAGCTTAGGAGTTAGGGGAACGGGGTCTGGAAACACCATATATTTT. The encoded protein is CASSLGVRGTGSGNTIYF.